A single sample gave rise to the 2 T cell receptor beta chains below, sequenced in a study of blood T cell repertoires in COVID-19. TCRdb keeps only in-frame clones here, not all; method: immunoSEQ multiplex PCR. The data contain roughly 190,000 clones, about 83% of them singletons. Sequencing used peripheral blood. The source of these receptors is a man aged 18 to 30 with active or convalescent COVID-19.

CDR3 loop: CANEKWDTPAPYF. Here the CDR3 DNA reads TGTGCCAACGAAAAGTGGGACACCCCGGCCCCGTACTTC. The chain employs TRBV5-8 and TRBJ2-7; D may be TRBD1 (6 bases). This CDR3 is 13 amino acids long. The V end lost 9 bases, the J end lost 12 bases, and 25 bases lay between the germline ends. Germline values: CDR1 SGHTS, CDR2 YDEGEE.

Only one count was recorded for this clone. This chain connects TRBV12-3 or TRBV12-4 to TRBJ1-5; no definite D call. The V and J ends lost 3 bases and 9 bases respectively, with 6 bases between them. CDR3 length equals 11 residues. The CDR3: CASSLSGPQHF. DNA of the CDR3: TGTGCCAGCAGTTTGTCCGGGCCCCAGCATTTT.